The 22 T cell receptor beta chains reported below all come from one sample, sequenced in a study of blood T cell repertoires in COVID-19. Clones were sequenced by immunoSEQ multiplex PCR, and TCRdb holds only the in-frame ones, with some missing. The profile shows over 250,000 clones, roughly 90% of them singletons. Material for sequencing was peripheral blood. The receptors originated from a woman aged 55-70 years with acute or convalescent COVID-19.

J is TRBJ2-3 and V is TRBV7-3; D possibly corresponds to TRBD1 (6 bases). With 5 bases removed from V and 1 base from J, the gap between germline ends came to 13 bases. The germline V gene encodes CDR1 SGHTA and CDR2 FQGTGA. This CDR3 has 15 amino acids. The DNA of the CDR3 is TGTGCCAGCAGCCCACAGGGTATGGGCACAGATACGCAGTATTTT. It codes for CASSPQGMGTDTQYF.

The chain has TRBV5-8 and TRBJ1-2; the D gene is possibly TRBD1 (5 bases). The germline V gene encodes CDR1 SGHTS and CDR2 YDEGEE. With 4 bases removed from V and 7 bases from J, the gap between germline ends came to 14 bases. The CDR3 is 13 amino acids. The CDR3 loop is CASSHQQDAGYTF. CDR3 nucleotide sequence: TGTGCCAGCAGCCATCAACAGGACGCTGGCTACACCTTC.

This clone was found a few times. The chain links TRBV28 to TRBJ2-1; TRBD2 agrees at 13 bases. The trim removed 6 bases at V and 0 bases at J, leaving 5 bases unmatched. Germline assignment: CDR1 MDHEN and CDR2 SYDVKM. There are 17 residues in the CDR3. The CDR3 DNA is TGTGCCAGCAGGTCGGGACTAGCGGGAAGCTCCTACAATGAGCAGTTCTTC. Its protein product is CASRSGLAGSSYNEQFF. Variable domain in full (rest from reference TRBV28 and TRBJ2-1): DVKVTQSSRYLVKRTGEKVFLECVQDMDHENMFWYRQDPGLGLRLIYFSYDVKMKEKGDIPEGYSVSREKKERFSLILESASTNQTSMYLCASRSGLAGSSYNEQFFGPGTRLTVL.

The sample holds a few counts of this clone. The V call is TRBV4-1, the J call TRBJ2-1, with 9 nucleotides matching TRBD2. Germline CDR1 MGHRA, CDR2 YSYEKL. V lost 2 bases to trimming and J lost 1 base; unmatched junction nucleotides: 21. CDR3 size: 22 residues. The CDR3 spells CASSQSTGAGGRVRSSYNEQFF. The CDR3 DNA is TGCGCCAGCAGCCAAAGCACAGGGGCCGGCGGGAGGGTCCGAAGTTCCTACAATGAGCAGTTCTTC.

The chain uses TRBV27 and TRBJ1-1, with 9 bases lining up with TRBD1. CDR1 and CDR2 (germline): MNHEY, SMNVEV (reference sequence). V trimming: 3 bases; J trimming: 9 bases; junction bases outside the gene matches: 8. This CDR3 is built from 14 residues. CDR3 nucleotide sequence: TGTGCCAGCAGTTTCGGACAGGGGAAAAGTCAAGCTTTCTTT. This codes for CASSFGQGKSQAFF.

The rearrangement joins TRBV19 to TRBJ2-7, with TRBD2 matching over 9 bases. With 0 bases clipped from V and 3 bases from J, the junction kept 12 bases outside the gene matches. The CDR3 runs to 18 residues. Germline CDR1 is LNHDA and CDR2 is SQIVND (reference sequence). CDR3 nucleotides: TGTGCCAGTAGTATAGACCGGGGTCTTGGTAGCGGGAGCTACGAGCAGTACTTC. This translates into CASSIDRGLGSGSYEQYF.

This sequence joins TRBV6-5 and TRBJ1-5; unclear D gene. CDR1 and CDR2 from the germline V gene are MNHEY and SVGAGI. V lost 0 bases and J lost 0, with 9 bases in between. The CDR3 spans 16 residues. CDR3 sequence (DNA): TGTGCCAGCAGTTACTCGCGTCCGGGTAGCAATCAGCCCCAGCATTTT. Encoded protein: CASSYSRPGSNQPQHF.

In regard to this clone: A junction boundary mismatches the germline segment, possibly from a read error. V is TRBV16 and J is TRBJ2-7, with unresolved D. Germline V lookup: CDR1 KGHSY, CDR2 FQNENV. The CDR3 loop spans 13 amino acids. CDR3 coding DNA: TGTGCCAGCAGCCAATCCAGTGTAGTGGTTCAGGACTTC. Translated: CASSQSSVVVQDF.

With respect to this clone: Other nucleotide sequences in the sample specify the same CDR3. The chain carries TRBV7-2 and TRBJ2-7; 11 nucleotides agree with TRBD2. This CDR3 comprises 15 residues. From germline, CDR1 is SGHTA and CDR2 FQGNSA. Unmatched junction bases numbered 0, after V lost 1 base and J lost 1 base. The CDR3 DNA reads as TGTGCCAGCAGCTTAGGACTAGCGGGGTCCTACGAGCAGTACTTC. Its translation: CASSLGLAGSYEQYF. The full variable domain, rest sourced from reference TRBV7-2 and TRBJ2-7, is GAGVSQSPSNKVTEKGKDVELRCDPISGHTALYWYRQSLGQGLEFLIYFQGNSAPDKSGLPSDRFSAERTGGSVSTLTIQRTQQEDSAVYLCASSLGLAGSYEQYFGPGTRLTVT.

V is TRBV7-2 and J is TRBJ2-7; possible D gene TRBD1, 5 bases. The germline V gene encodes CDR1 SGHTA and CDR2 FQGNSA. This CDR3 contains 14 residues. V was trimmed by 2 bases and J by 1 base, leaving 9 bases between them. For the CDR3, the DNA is TGTGCCAGCAGCTTACTGACAGCTTCCTACGAGCAGTACTTC. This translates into CASSLLTASYEQYF. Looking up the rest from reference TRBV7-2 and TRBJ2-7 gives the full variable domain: GAGVSQSPSNKVTEKGKDVELRCDPISGHTALYWYRQSLGQGLEFLIYFQGNSAPDKSGLPSDRFSAERTGGSVSTLTIQRTQQEDSAVYLCASSLLTASYEQYFGPGTRLTVT.

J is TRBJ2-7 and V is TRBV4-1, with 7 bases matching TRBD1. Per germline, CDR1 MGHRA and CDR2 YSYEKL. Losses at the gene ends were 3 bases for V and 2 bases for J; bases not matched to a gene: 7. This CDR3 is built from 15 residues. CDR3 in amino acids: CASSQLDRSTYEQYF. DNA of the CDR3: TGCGCCAGCAGCCAGCTGGACAGGTCCACCTACGAGCAGTACTTC.

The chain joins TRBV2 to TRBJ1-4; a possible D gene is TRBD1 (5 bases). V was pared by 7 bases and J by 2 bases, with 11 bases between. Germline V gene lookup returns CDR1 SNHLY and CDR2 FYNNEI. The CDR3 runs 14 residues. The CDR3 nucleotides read TGTGCCAGCAAGCGCGGGGACACTAATGAAAAACTGTTTTTT. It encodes CASKRGDTNEKLFF.

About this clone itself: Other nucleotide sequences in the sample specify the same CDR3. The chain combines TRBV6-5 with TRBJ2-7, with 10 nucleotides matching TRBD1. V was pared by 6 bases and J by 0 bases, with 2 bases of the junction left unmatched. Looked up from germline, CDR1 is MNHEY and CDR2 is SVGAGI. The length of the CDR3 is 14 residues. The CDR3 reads CASSRDRGSYEQYF. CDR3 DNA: TGTGCCAGCAGCCGGGACAGGGGCTCCTACGAGCAGTACTTC.

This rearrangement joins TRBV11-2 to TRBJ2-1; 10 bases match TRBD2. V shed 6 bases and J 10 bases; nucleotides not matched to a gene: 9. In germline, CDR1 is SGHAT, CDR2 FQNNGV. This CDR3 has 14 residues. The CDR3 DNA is TGTGCCAGCAGTCCTAGCGGGGGCCCCGGGGAGCAGTTCTTC. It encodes CASSPSGGPGEQFF. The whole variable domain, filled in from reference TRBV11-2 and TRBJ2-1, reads EAGVAQSPRYKIIEKRQSVAFWCNPISGHATLYWYQQILGQGPKLLIQFQNNGVVDDSQLPKDRFSAERLKGVDSTLKIQPAKLEDSAVYLCASSPSGGPGEQFFGPGTRLTVL.

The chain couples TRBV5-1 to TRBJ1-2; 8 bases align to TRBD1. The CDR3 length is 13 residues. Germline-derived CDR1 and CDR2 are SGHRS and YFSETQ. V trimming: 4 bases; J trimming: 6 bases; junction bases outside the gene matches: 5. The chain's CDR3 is CASSEQGGHGYTF. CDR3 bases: TGCGCCAGCAGCGAACAGGGGGGGCATGGCTACACCTTC.

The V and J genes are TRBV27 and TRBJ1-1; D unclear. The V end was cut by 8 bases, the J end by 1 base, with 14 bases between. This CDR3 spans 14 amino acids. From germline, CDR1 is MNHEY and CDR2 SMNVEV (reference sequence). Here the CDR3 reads CASAPSPSNTEAFF. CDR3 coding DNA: TGTGCCAGCGCGCCCTCTCCCTCGAACACTGAAGCTTTCTTT.

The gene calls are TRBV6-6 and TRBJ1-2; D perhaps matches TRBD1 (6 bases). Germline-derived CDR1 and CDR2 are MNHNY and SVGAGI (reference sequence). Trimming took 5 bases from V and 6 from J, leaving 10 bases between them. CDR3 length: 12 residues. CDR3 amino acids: CASSRDTDGYTF. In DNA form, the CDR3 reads TGTGCCAGCAGTCGGGACACGGATGGCTACACCTTC.

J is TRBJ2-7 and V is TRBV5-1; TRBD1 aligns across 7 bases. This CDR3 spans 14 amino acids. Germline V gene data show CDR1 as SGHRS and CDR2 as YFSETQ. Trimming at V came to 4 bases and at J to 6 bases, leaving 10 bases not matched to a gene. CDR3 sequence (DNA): TGCGCCAGCAGCCCCGGGACAGTCCATGGCGAGCAGTACTTC. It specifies CASSPGTVHGEQYF.

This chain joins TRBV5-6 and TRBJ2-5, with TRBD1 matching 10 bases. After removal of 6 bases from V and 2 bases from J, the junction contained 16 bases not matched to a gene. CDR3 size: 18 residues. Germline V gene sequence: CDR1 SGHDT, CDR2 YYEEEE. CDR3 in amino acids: CASIPPRDRGRGQETQYF. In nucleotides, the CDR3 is TGTGCCAGCATCCCCCCCCGGGACAGGGGACGAGGGCAAGAGACCCAGTACTTC.

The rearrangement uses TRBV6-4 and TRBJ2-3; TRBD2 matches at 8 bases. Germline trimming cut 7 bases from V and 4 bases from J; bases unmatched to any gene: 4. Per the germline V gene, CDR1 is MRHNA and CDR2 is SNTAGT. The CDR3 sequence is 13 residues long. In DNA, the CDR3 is TGTGCCAGCACCACGCGGGGGGCAGATACGCAGTATTTT. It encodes CASTTRGADTQYF.

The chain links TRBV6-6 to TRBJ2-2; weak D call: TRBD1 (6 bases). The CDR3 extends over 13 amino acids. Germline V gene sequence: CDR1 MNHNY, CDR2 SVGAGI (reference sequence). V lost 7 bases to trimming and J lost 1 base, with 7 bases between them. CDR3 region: CASIGGNTGELFF. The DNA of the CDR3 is TGTGCCAGCATAGGGGGGAACACCGGGGAGCTGTTTTTT.

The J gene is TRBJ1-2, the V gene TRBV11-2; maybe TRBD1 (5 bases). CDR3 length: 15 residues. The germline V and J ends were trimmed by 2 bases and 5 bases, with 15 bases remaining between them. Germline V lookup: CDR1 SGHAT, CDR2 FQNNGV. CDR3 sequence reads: CASSLIRQPPYGYTF. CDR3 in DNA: TGTGCCAGCAGCTTAATCAGACAGCCTCCTTATGGCTACACCTTC.